These 2 T cell receptor beta chains originate from one sample sequenced in a study of Ad26.COV2.S vaccination and SARS-CoV-2 variants. Treatment meaning: around 19 received Ad26.COV2.S at low or high dose, single or two shots; about 5 received placebo; per-sample allocation not given. All samples were drawn on day 63, counting from the first vaccine or placebo injection. Clones were sequenced by immunoSEQ multiplex PCR, and TCRdb holds only the in-frame ones, with some missing. The sample has more than 300,000 clones, about 82% seen once. Sequenced here: peripheral blood, sampled in a trial of Ad26.COV2.S vaccine versus placebo. The receptors stem from a person aged 18-65 years who received the Ad26.COV2.S COVID-19 vaccine or a placebo.

The chain has TRBV5-1 and TRBJ1-2, with a possible D match to TRBD1 (6 bases). CDR3 length equals 19 residues. V lost 0 bases to trimming and J lost 2 bases, with 23 bases between them. Germline V gene sequence: CDR1 SGHRS, CDR2 YFSETQ. The CDR3 reads CASSLGYGTPTPSNYGYTF. CDR3 nucleotides: TGCGCCAGCAGCTTGGGATATGGGACACCAACTCCTTCCAACTATGGCTACACCTTC.

A single count supports this clone. J is TRBJ1-2 and V is TRBV27; the D is unclear. The germline CDR1 and CDR2 sequences are MNHEY and SMNVEV (reference sequence). V gave up 6 bases and J gave up 4 bases, with 12 bases separating them. The CDR3 is made up of 13 amino acids. CDR3 amino acids: CASSTQEGYGYTF. The CDR3 DNA is TGTGCCAGCAGCACCCAAGAGGGCTATGGCTACACCTTC.